A single sample is the source of the 25 T cell receptor beta chains below, sequenced in a study of T cell changes during pregnancy in multiple sclerosis. Profiling relied on immunoSEQ multiplex PCR, and the TCRdb table lists in-frame clones only, not all of them. The sample lists fewer than 60,000 clones, approximately 92% occurring once. The starting material was CD4+ T cells from peripheral blood mononuclear cells, obtained after pregnancy. The source is a female donor with multiple sclerosis, enrolled in a pregnancy study.

The chain is built from TRBV5-6 and TRBJ1-6; 12 positions match TRBD1. J gave up 1 base and V 5 bases, and 1 base lay outside the gene matches. The CDR3 consists of 16 residues. The germline V gene has CDR1 SGHDT and CDR2 YYEEEE. CDR3 coding DNA: TGTGCCAGCAGGGGACAGGGGGCATCCTATAATTCACCCCTCCACTTT. This translates into CASRGQGASYNSPLHF.

The chain combines TRBV9 with TRBJ2-7, with D maybe TRBD2 (5 bases). V dropped 0 bases and J dropped 5 bases, with 18 bases sitting between them. Per the germline V gene, CDR1 is SGDLS and CDR2 is YYNGEE. The CDR3 totals 16 residues. This chain's CDR3 is CASSVGVGTTRDEQYF. The CDR3 DNA is TGTGCCAGCAGCGTAGGGGTTGGCACTACGAGGGACGAGCAGTACTTC. Variable domain in full (rest from reference TRBV9 and TRBJ2-7): DSGVTQTPKHLITATGQRVTLRCSPRSGDLSVYWYQQSLDQGLQFLIQYYNGEERAKGNILERFSAQQFPDLHSELNLSSLELGDSALYFCASSVGVGTTRDEQYFGPGTRLTVT.

This rearrangement joins TRBV5-4 to TRBJ2-5; 11 bases line up with TRBD1. Trimming removed 3 bases from V and 5 bases from J; junction bases left unmatched: 6. CDR1 is SGHNT and CDR2 is YYREEE in the germline V gene (reference sequence). The CDR3 is 15 amino acids. The CDR3 DNA reads as TGTGCCAGCAGCTCTGGACAGGGGGCTTGGGAGACCCAGTACTTC. The encoded protein is CASSSGQGAWETQYF.

This sequence joins TRBV7-3 and TRBJ2-7; D call uncertain. The germline V gene encodes CDR1 SGHTA and CDR2 FQGTGA. This CDR3 comprises 15 residues. V dropped 5 bases and J dropped 2 bases, with 16 bases sitting between them. The CDR3 nucleotides read TGTGCCAGCAGCCCCTCCCCCATAAGAGCCTACGAGCAGTACTTC. Protein sequence: CASSPSPIRAYEQYF.

This clone was found a few times. The rearrangement links TRBV5-1 to TRBJ2-1; 8 bases fit TRBD2. CDR3 length: 14 amino acids. Germline V CDR1 and CDR2: SGHRS, YFSETQ. The junction had 6 bases not matched to a gene; V was cut back by 4 bases and J by 6 bases. For the CDR3, the DNA is TGCGCCAGCAGCCCCGGGGGGGCGTCCAATGAGCAGTTCTTC. Protein product: CASSPGGASNEQFF.

CDR3: CASSQSTGLSNQPQHF. The DNA for the CDR3 is TGTGCCAGCAGCCAATCAACAGGGTTGAGCAATCAGCCCCAGCATTTT. This chain connects TRBV4-2 to TRBJ1-5; D possibly corresponds to TRBD1 (6 bases). CDR1 is LGHNA and CDR2 is YNFKEQ in the germline V gene. The CDR3 has 16 residues. V gave up 2 bases and J gave up 1 base, with 12 bases separating them.

The DNA of the CDR3 is TGTGCCAGCAGTTTGGTTGGAGTGGCAGGGGTACAAAAACTGTTTTTT. This gives the protein CASSLVGVAGVQKLFF. The rearrangement uses TRBV28 and TRBJ1-4, with a tentative D call TRBD1 (6 bases). Germline CDR1 MDHEN, CDR2 SYDVKM. V gave up 3 bases and J gave up 9 bases, with 20 bases separating them. The CDR3 is 16 residues long. Variable domain in full (rest from reference TRBV28 and TRBJ1-4): DVKVTQSSRYLVKRTGEKVFLECVQDMDHENMFWYRQDPGLGLRLIYFSYDVKMKEKGDIPEGYSVSREKKERFSLILESASTNQTSMYLCASSLVGVAGVQKLFFGSGTQLSVL.

The chain couples TRBV9 to TRBJ1-2; possibly TRBD1 for D (5 bases). Trimming stripped 0 bases from V and 4 bases from J, with 7 bases between. The CDR3 totals 13 residues. The germline CDR1 and CDR2 sequences are SGDLS and YYNGEE. The CDR3 DNA sequence: TGTGCCAGCAGCGTAGGGGGGGGCTATGGCTACACCTTC. This sequence encodes CASSVGGGYGYTF.

The chain couples TRBV7-2 to TRBJ1-1; D unclear. The V end lost 10 bases, the J end lost 4 bases, and 13 bases lay between the germline ends. This CDR3 comprises 12 residues. The germline gives CDR1 SGHTA, CDR2 FQGNSA. Written as DNA, the CDR3 is TGTGCCACCCCCAGAGGGATCACTGAAGCTTTCTTT. Translating gives CATPRGITEAFF.

This clone was seen once. This chain connects TRBV7-2 to TRBJ2-3; D possibly corresponds to TRBD1 (5 bases). The germline V and J ends were trimmed by 3 bases and 6 bases, with 10 bases remaining between them. Germline-derived CDR1 and CDR2 are SGHTA and FQGNSA. The CDR3 covers 13 residues. The CDR3 nucleotides are TGTGCCAGCAGCTTTCGACAGTCCGATACGCAGTATTTT. Its translation: CASSFRQSDTQYF.

The chain has TRBV5-6 and TRBJ1-2, with unresolved D. Trimming cost V 5 bases and J 10 bases, with 15 bases left between them. This CDR3 spans 12 amino acids. From germline, CDR1 is SGHDT and CDR2 YYEEEE. CDR3 sequence: CASSLGSLTYTF. In DNA form, the CDR3 reads TGTGCCAGCAGTCTCGGGTCCCTGACCTACACCTTC.

This clone was seen only a few times. The chain has TRBV19 and TRBJ1-2, with D possibly being TRBD1 (5 bases). The V end was cut by 6 bases, the J end by 3 bases, with 14 bases between. Germline V gives CDR1 LNHDA, CDR2 SQIVND (reference sequence). The CDR3 totals 14 residues. This CDR3 is CASSNLGPDYGYTF. Written as DNA, the CDR3 is TGTGCCAGTAGCAACTTGGGGCCTGACTATGGCTACACCTTC.

The chain has TRBV4-2 and TRBJ1-3; TRBD1 might be the D (5 bases). V was cut by 0 bases and J by 4 bases, with 28 bases left in between. Germline values: CDR1 LGHNA, CDR2 YNFKEQ. The CDR3 length is 21 residues. The CDR3 sequence: CASSQDLSRGGLIQLGNTIYF. The CDR3 DNA reads TGTGCCAGCAGCCAAGACTTATCCCGGGGGGGTCTAATCCAGTTAGGAAACACCATATATTTT.

The chain joins TRBV7-3 to TRBJ2-1; weak D call: TRBD2 (6 bases). Germline V lookup: CDR1 SGHTA, CDR2 FQGTGA. V gave up 1 base and J gave up 7 bases, with 11 bases separating them. The CDR3 length is 14 residues. CDR3 region: CASSLRAGLNEQFF. DNA of the CDR3: TGTGCCAGCAGCTTAAGGGCGGGGTTAAATGAGCAGTTCTTC.

The V call is TRBV6-4, the J call TRBJ2-2; 7 bases map to TRBD1. Per germline, CDR1 MRHNA and CDR2 SNTAGT. The CDR3 is made up of 14 amino acids. V shed 4 bases and J 3 bases; nucleotides not matched to a gene: 2. Here the CDR3 DNA reads TGTGCCAGCAGTGGAGACAGGGACACCGGGGAGCTGTTTTTT. Encoded protein: CASSGDRDTGELFF.

This clone was found once. The chain recombines TRBV7-6 with TRBJ2-7; 11 bases map to TRBD1. The length of the CDR3 is 17 residues. Germline V CDR1 and CDR2: SGHVS, FNYEAQ. With V trimmed by 1 base and J by 0 bases, 5 bases remained unmatched. The CDR3 nucleotides read TGTGCCAGCAGCTTAGTCGGACAGGGGGCGAACTCCTACGAGCAGTACTTC. As protein: CASSLVGQGANSYEQYF.

V is TRBV4-2 and J is TRBJ2-3, with 9 nucleotides matching TRBD2. The germline gives CDR1 LGHNA, CDR2 YNFKEQ. This CDR3 comprises 15 residues. J lost 6 bases, V lost 1 base, and 5 bases had no gene match. The CDR3 DNA follows: TGTGCCAGCAGCCAAGGCGGGGGGGAGGCGGATACGCAGTATTTT. It translates to CASSQGGGEADTQYF.

CDR3 DNA sequence: TGTGCCAGCACCAAACGACAGGGGTATGAAAAACTGTTTTTT. Translating gives CASTKRQGYEKLFF. This sequence joins TRBV6-5 and TRBJ1-4, with 8 bases that match TRBD1. The CDR3 extends over 14 amino acids. J lost 6 bases, V lost 7 bases, and 7 bases had no gene match. From germline, CDR1 is MNHEY and CDR2 SVGAGI.

Only one count was recorded for this clone. V and J are TRBV5-1 and TRBJ2-1; D ambiguous. With 1 base removed from V and 0 bases from J, the gap between germline ends came to 8 bases. This CDR3 has 15 residues. From germline, CDR1 is SGHRS and CDR2 YFSETQ. CDR3 bases: TGCGCCAGCAGCTTGTTATCCCTCTCCTACAATGAGCAGTTCTTC. It encodes CASSLLSLSYNEQFF.

This clone was detected only once. The rearrangement links TRBV30 to TRBJ1-2; 9 bases agree with TRBD1. The CDR3 length is 13 residues. After removal of 1 base from V and 5 bases from J, the junction contained 2 bases not matched to a gene. Germline lookup yields CDR1 GTSNPN and CDR2 SVGIG (reference sequence). The CDR3 DNA sequence: TGTGCCTGGAGTGCTGACAGGGGGTATGGCTACACCTTC. This encodes CAWSADRGYGYTF.

The gene calls are TRBV6-5 and TRBJ1-4; unclear D gene. CDR3 length: 11 amino acids. Germline CDR1 MNHEY, CDR2 SVGAGI. V lost 2 bases, J lost 9 bases, and 4 bases lay in between. The CDR3 bases are TGTGCCAGCAGTTACGAGAAAAAACTGTTTTTT. Residues: CASSYEKKLFF.

The chain links TRBV7-3 to TRBJ2-1, with 7 nucleotides matching TRBD2. Germline CDR1 reads SGHTA; CDR2 reads FQGTGA. CDR3 length equals 15 residues. After removal of 4 bases from V and 7 bases from J, the junction contained 10 bases not matched to a gene. CDR3 DNA sequence: TGTGCCAGCAGCTCTCTAGCGCCGGGGGGAAATGAGCAGTTCTTC. Its translation: CASSSLAPGGNEQFF.

The chain joins TRBV29-1 to TRBJ1-4; D perhaps matches TRBD1 (5 bases). Trimming stripped 4 bases from V and 8 bases from J, with 8 bases between. The CDR3 loop spans 11 amino acids. CDR1 is SQVTM, CDR2 ANQGSEA, per germline. DNA for the CDR3: TGCAGCGTTGTGGGGGGGGAAAAACTGTTTTTT. Its translation: CSVVGGEKLFF.

The chain recombines TRBV2 with TRBJ1-2; a possible D gene is TRBD1 (5 bases). This CDR3 is built from 14 residues. The V gene's germline CDR1 is SNHLY and CDR2 FYNNEI. V was cut by 4 bases and J by 7 bases, with 16 bases left in between. As DNA, the CDR3 is TGTGCCAGCAGTGTAGGGGCAGGGAAGCCTGGCTACACCTTC. Translating it yields CASSVGAGKPGYTF.

The rearrangement uses TRBV29-1 and TRBJ2-5; TRBD1 matches at 11 bases. V shed 2 bases, J shed 5 bases, and the junction held 7 bases outside the gene matches. Germline V gene sequence: CDR1 SQVTM, CDR2 ANQGSEA. CDR3 size: 15 residues. In nucleotides, the CDR3 is TGCAGCGTTGAATCGGACAGGGGGCGCGCGGAGACCCAGTACTTC. Translated, it gives CSVESDRGRAETQYF.